This T cell receptor beta chain was recorded in a study of response to subunit inactivated influenza vaccine. This clonotype was counted a few times. The CDR3 consists of 13 residues. V lost 6 bases, J lost 5 bases, and 7 bases stayed unmatched. Germline V CDR1 and CDR2: DFQATT, SNEGSKA (reference sequence). TCRdb re-called the RT-PCR reads through MiXCR, storing one row per CDR3 protein. The sample includes roughly 550,000 distinct CDR3 sequences, roughly 25% seen only once; the top ten take 2.5% to 3%. Another study also made use of these data, one on T cells expressing NK-cell markers. Turning to that study: The authors generated TCR beta cDNA through 5'RACE template switching with UMIs. Investigators obtained TCR beta repertoires from sorted CD3+CD56+NKG2C+, CD3+CD56+NKG2C- and CD3+CD56-NKG2C+ T cells. An anti-gamma-delta TCR antibody restricted sorting to alpha-beta TCR T cells in several experiments. Over 5 donors carried dominant NKG2C+ clonotypes that made up about 1.0-7.0% of their CD8+ T cells. In several donors, dominant clonotypes made up 28.3-60.1% of CD3+CD56-NKG2C+ cells.

This TCR was sampled from a man aged 45-65 years who received an inactivated influenza vaccine. The rearrangement uses TRBV20-1 and TRBJ2-5; 9 nucleotides agree with TRBD1. This specimen consisted of CD4+ T cells sorted from PBMCs, obtained 12 days after vaccination. The CDR3 DNA follows: TGCAGTGCCCCGGGACAGGGCTTGGAGACCCAGTACTTC. Translating it yields CSAPGQGLETQYF.